This TCR beta chain was identified in a study of shared clonotypes between healthy human individuals. The study, taken as a whole, reports: It was the few donors that limited the genetic and exposure-history diversity represented. Depth of sequencing was expected to influence donor clonotype sharing.

Germline V CDR1 and CDR2: SNHLY, FYNNEI. Deletions cut 7 bases from V and 4 bases from J, with 16 bases between. The CDR3 has 14 residues. Sequenced by immunoSEQ multiplex PCR; TCRdb stores in-frame clones only, minus some. This sample has about 1.1 million clones, with 78% found just once. Comments on this clone: Its antigen is still unknown.

This receptor was taken from a man between 18 and 29 years old in good health. Some clones in this sample may be carry-over from other donors' samples. Sequenced material: memory CD4+ T cells from PBMCs. Specified subset: CD45RA-negative fraction. V is TRBV2 and J is TRBJ1-2; D may be TRBD1 (6 bases). CDR3 sequence reads: CASMTAGVGYGYTF. The DNA for the CDR3 is TGTGCCAGCATGACGGCAGGGGTTGGCTATGGCTACACCTTC. The complete variable domain, with remaining parts taken from reference TRBV2 and TRBJ1-2, reads EPEVTQTPSHQVTQMGQEVILRCVPISNHLYFYWYRQILGQKVEFLVSFYNNEISEKSEIFDDQFSVERPDGSNFTLKIRSTKLEDSAMYFCASMTAGVGYGYTFGSGTRLTVV.